This TCR beta chain comes out of a study of a mutant IDH1 vaccine in newly diagnosed glioma (dated by TCRdb to about 2021). In terms of the full investigation: Vaccination was initiated 4-6 weeks after radiotherapy alone, or concurrently with temozolomide cycles in the chemotherapy-containing groups. Before enrollment, most patients had been given radiochemotherapy with temozolomide as standard therapy, while the rest had received either radiotherapy alone or temozolomide alone. Longitudinal TCRB deep sequencing was performed for about two dozen treated patients wherever samples were available for exploratory analyses. Of the approximately 29 treated patients, approximately 60% were male and about 40% were female, and a mean age of around 40 years was recorded. The week-35 safety follow-up was designated visit V12, and the week-47 end of study was designated visit V13. Peripheral blood was collected at six visits: V03 (baseline), V05, V07, V10, V12 and V13.

CDR1 and CDR2 (LNHDA, SQIVND) derive from the germline V gene (reference sequence). V drops 10 bases and J drops 1 base, leaving 10 bases in between. The CDR3 starts with the cysteine, ends with the phenylalanine, and has 13 residues. The only DNA kept is the CDR3, 39 bases in frame from the first base. Study-wide conclusions, independent of this receptor: Selection of PBMC samples for TCRB deep sequencing was based on availability. Immune responses induced by the vaccine were seen in roughly 95% of patients across multiple MHC alleles. According to the authors, sample limitations meant that analyses of patient blood samples could not be reproduced. No apparent relationship was observed between pseudoprogression and alterations in the top peripheral T cell clonotypes detected by TCRB sequencing.

The library was prepared using the immunoSEQ multiplex PCR assay. Rearranged TCR beta chain sequences were amplified with the hsTCRB Kit following the manufacturer's protocol. Sequencing of TCRB libraries was carried out on an Illumina MiSeq. From the authors' description of their analysis: The kit vendor's proprietary platform handled demultiplexing, trimming and gene mapping. TCRdb re-hosts the immuneACCESS table, in-frame sequences only. Its copies lack some clones; in the studies checked, an unresolved V gene accounts for under half of them, and the cause for the rest is not known. V, J and clone size reflect that table, while D and trimming were determined from the DNA. The table for this sample lists some 21,000 clones; 80% to 85% of them were counted only once. Of the sample, over 2.5% is held by the ten largest clones. The sample's time point label, in plain terms: week 47, end of study. A 20-mer mutant IDH1 peptide at 300 micrograms in Montanide made up each vaccine dose, which was injected subcutaneously together with topical imiquimod. Patients were given eight vaccinations, in weeks 1, 3, 5, 7, 11, 15, 19 and 23, which matched visits V03 through V10. Newly diagnosed WHO grade 3 or 4 IDH1-mutant astrocytomas showing loss of nuclear ATRX were present in the donors. The samples were drawn from NOA16, a multicentre, single-arm, open-label phase I trial in Germany that tested a mutant IDH1 peptide vaccine in humans for the first time. The DNeasy Blood and Tissue Kit was used to extract genomic DNA from EDTA blood for TCRB sequencing.

As regards this clone: The antigen this receptor binds is unknown. Base quality data are lacking; no much larger clone is found one base away.

Recombination joined TRBV19 with TRBJ2-2; matching of 5 bases hints at TRBD1 as the D gene. This specimen consisted of PBMCs, obtained from a glioma patient whose treatment included an IDH1 peptide vaccine. The receptor was isolated from a man aged 35 to 55 with glioma. The sequence in DNA is TGTGCCATTCAGGGTGGGAACACCGGGGAGCTGTTTTTT. The translation is CAIQGGNTGELFF.